This T cell receptor beta chain was sequenced in a study of OX40 agonist ivuxolimab in advanced cancers. Across the study: Earlier anti-PD-1, anti-PD-L1 or anti-CTLA-4 therapy was permitted; about 38% had received some.

The CDR3 is made up of 15 amino acids. In germline, CDR1 is KGHSH, CDR2 LQKENI. V lost 5 bases, J lost 1 base, and 11 bases lay in between. The method was immunoSEQ multiplex PCR; TCRdb's version includes in-frame clones alone and lacks a portion of them. The sample includes 95,000 or so clones, around 90% seen only once; the top ten take roughly 0.5%. The chain carries TRBV18 and TRBJ2-2, with D possibly being TRBD1 (5 bases). This sequence was found in an adult with an advanced solid tumor such as melanoma, head and neck, liver or kidney cancer. The sequencing here drew on CD4+ or CD8+ T cells sorted from blood, taken in a trial of the OX40 agonist ivuxolimab. This chain's CDR3 is CASSSQGVNTGELFF. The CDR3 coding sequence is TGTGCCAGCTCATCTCAAGGGGTGAACACCGGGGAGCTGTTTTTT.